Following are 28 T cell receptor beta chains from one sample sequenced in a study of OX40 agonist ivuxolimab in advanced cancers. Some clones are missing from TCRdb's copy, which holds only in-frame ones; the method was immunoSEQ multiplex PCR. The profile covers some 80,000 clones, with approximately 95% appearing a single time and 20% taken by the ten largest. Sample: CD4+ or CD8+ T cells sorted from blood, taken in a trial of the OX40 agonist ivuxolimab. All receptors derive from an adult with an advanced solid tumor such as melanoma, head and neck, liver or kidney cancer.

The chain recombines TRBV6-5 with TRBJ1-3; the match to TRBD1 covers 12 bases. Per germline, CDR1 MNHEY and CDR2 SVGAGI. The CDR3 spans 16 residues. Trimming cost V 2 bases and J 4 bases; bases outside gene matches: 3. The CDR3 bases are TGTGCCAGCAGTTACGGGGACAGGGGGCCGGGAAACACCATATATTTT. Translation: CASSYGDRGPGNTIYF.

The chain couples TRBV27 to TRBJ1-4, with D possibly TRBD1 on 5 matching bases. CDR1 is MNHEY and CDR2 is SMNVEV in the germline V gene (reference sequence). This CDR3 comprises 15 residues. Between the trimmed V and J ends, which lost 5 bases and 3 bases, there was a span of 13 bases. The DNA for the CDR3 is TGTGCCAGCAGTCGAACGGGGGAGGCTAATGAAAAACTGTTTTTT. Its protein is CASSRTGEANEKLFF.

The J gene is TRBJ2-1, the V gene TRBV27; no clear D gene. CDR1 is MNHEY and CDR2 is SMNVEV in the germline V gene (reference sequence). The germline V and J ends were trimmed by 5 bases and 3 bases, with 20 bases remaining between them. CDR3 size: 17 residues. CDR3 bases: TGTGCCAGCAGTCCAATGACGGACCAAGCCAGCTACAATGAGCAGTTCTTC. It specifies CASSPMTDQASYNEQFF.

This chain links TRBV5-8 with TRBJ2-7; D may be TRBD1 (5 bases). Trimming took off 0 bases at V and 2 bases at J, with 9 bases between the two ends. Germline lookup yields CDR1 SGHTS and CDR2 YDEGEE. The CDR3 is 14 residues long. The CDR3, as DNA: TGTGCCAGCAGCTTGGCCACGGACACCTACGAGCAGTACTTC. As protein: CASSLATDTYEQYF.

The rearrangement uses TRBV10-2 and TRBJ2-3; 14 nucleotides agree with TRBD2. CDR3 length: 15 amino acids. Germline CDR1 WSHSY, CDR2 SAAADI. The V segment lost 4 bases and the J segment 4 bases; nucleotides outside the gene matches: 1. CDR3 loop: CASSGLAGGPDTQYF. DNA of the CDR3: TGCGCCAGCAGTGGACTAGCGGGGGGGCCAGATACGCAGTATTTT.

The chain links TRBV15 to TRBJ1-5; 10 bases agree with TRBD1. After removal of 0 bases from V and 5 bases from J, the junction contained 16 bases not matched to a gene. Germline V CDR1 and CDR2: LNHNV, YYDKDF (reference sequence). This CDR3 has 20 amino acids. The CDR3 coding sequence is TGTGCCACCAGCAGAGAGCCTACCTGGGACAGGGGTGTTTCGGATCAGCCCCAGCATTTT. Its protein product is CATSREPTWDRGVSDQPQHF.

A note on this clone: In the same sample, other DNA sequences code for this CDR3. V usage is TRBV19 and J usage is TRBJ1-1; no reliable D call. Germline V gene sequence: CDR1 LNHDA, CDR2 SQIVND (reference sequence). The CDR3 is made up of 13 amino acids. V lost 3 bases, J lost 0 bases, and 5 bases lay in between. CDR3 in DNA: TGTGCCAGTAGTATTCTGGTGAACACTGAAGCTTTCTTT. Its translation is CASSILVNTEAFF.

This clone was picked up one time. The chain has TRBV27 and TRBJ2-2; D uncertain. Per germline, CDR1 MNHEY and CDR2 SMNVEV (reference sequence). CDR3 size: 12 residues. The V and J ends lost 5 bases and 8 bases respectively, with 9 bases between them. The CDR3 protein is CASSTSGGELFF. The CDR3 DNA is TGTGCCAGCAGTACCTCAGGAGGGGAGCTGTTTTTT.

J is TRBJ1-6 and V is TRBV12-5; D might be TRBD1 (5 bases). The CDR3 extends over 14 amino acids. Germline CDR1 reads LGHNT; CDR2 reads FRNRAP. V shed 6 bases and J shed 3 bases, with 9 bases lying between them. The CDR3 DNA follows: TGTGCTAGTGGAACGGGGGACTATAATTCACCCCTCCACTTT. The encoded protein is CASGTGDYNSPLHF. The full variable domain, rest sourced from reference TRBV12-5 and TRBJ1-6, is DARVTQTPRHKVTEMGQEVTMRCQPILGHNTVFWYRQTMMQGLELLAYFRNRAPLDDSGMPKDRFSAEMPDATLATLKIQPSEPRDSAVYFCASGTGDYNSPLHFGNGTRLTVT.

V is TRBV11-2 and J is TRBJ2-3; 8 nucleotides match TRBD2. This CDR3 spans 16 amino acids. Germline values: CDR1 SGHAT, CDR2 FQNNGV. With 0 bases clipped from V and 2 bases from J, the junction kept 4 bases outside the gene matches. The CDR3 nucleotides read TGTGCCAGCAGCTTAGATGTAGCGGGGATCACAGATACGCAGTATTTT. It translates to CASSLDVAGITDTQYF. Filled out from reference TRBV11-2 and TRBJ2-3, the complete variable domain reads EAGVAQSPRYKIIEKRQSVAFWCNPISGHATLYWYQQILGQGPKLLIQFQNNGVVDDSQLPKDRFSAERLKGVDSTLKIQPAKLEDSAVYLCASSLDVAGITDTQYFGPGTRLTVL.

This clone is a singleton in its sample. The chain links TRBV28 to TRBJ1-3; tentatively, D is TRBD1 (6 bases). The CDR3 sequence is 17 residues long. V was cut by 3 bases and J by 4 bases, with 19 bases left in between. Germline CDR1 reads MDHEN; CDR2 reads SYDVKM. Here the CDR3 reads CASSFRQRTVDGNTIYF. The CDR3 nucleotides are TGTGCCAGCAGTTTTAGGCAAAGGACAGTCGACGGAAACACCATATATTTT. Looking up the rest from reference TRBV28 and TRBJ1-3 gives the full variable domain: DVKVTQSSRYLVKRTGEKVFLECVQDMDHENMFWYRQDPGLGLRLIYFSYDVKMKEKGDIPEGYSVSREKKERFSLILESASTNQTSMYLCASSFRQRTVDGNTIYFGEGSWLTVV.

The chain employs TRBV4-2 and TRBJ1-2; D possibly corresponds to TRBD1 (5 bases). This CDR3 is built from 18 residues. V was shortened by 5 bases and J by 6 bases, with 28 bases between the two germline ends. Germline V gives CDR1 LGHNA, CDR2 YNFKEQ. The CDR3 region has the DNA TGTGCCAGCAGCTTCTCAACCGGGACGGTGGACTACACCAATGGCTACACCTTC. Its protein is CASSFSTGTVDYTNGYTF.

The CDR3 loop is CASSQDSWGGYTF. Written as DNA, the CDR3 is TGCGCCAGCAGCCAAGACTCCTGGGGTGGCTACACCTTC. V and J are TRBV4-1 and TRBJ1-2; D uncertain. This CDR3 is 13 amino acids long. Germline lookup yields CDR1 MGHRA and CDR2 YSYEKL. With 0 bases removed from V and 7 bases from J, the gap between germline ends came to 9 bases.

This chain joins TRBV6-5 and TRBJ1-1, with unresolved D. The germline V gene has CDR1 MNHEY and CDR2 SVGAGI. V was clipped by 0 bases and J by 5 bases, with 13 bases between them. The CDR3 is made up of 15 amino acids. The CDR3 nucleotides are TGTGCCAGCAGTTACTCGAGAGGGAGGAGGACTGAAGCTTTCTTT. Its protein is CASSYSRGRRTEAFF.

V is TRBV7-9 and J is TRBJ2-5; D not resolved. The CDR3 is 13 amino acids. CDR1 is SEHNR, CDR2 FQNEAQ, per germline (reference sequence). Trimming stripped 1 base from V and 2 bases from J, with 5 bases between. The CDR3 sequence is CASSLEGQETQYF. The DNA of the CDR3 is TGTGCCAGCAGCTTAGAGGGTCAAGAGACCCAGTACTTC.

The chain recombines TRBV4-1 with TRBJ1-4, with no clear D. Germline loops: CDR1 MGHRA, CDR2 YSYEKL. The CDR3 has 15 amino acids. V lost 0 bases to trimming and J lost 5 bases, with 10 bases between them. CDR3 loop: CASSQEEGLNEKLFF. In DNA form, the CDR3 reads TGCGCCAGCAGCCAAGAAGAGGGATTAAATGAAAAACTGTTTTTT.

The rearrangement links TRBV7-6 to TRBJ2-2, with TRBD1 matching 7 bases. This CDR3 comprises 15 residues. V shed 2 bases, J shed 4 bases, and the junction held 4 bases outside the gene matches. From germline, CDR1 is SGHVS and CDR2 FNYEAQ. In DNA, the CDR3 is TGTGCCAGCAGCTTAACACAGGGGTCCACCGGGGAGCTGTTTTTT. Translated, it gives CASSLTQGSTGELFF.

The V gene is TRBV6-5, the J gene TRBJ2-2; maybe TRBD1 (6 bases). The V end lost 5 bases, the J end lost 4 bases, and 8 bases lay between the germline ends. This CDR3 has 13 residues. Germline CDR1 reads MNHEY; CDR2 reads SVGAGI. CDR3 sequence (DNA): TGTGCCAGCAGTAACAGGGCCACCGGGGAGCTGTTTTTT. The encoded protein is CASSNRATGELFF.

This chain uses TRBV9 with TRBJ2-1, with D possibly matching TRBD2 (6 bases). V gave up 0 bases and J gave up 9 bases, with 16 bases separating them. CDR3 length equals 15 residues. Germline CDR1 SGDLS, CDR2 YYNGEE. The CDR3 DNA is TGTGCCAGCAGCGTAGTACCGGGAGTGGGCCGTGAGCAGTTCTTC. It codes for CASSVVPGVGREQFF.

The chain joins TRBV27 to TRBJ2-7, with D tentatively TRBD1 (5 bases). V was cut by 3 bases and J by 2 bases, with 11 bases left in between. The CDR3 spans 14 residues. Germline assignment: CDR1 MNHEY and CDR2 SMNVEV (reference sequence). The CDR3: CASSFQGSAYEQYF. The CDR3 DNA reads TGTGCCAGCAGTTTCCAGGGATCCGCCTACGAGCAGTACTTC.

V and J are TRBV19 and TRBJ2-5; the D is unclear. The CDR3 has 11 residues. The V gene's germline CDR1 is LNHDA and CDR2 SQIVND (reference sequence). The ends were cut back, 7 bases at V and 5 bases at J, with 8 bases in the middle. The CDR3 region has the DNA TGTGCCAGTACCCTAGGGGAGACCCAGTACTTC. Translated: CASTLGETQYF. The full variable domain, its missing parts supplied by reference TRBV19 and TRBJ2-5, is DGGITQSPKYLFRKEGQNVTLSCEQNLNHDAMYWYRQDPGQGLRLIYYSQIVNDFQKGDIAEGYSVSREKKESFPLTVTSAQKNPTAFYLCASTLGETQYFGPGTRLLVL.

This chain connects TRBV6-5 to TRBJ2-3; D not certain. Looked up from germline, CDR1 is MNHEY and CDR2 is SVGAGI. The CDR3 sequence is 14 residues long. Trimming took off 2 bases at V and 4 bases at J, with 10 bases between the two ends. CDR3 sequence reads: CASSYGLPADTQYF. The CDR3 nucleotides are TGTGCCAGCAGTTACGGCCTCCCCGCAGATACGCAGTATTTT.

As DNA, the CDR3 is TGTGCCAGCAGCTTAGAATGGTACAATGAGCAGTTCTTC. Encoded protein: CASSLEWYNEQFF. V is TRBV7-9 and J is TRBJ2-1, with D unresolved. CDR1 and CDR2 (germline): SEHNR, FQNEAQ (reference sequence). V lost 1 base to trimming and J lost 4 bases, with 5 bases between them. The CDR3 spans 13 residues.

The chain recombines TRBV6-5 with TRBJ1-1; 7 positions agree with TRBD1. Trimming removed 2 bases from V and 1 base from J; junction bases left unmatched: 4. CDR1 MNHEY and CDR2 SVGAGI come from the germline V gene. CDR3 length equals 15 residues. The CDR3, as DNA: TGTGCCAGCAGTTACGGGACAGTGGGGAACACTGAAGCTTTCTTT. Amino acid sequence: CASSYGTVGNTEAFF.

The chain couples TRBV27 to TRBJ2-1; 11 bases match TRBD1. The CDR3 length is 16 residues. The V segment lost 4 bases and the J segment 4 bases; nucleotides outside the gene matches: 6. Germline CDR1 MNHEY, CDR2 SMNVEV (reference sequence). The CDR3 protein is CASSSRTGGAYNEQFF. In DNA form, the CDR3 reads TGTGCCAGCAGTTCCCGGACAGGGGGCGCTTACAATGAGCAGTTCTTC.

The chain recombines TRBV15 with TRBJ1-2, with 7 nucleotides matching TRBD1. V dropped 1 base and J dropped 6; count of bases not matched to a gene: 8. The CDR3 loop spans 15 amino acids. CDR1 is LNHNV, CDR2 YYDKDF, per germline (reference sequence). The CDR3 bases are TGTGCCACCAGCAGAGTGAGGGGGCAAGGACATGGCTACACCTTC. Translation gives CATSRVRGQGHGYTF. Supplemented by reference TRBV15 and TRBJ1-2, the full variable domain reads DAMVIQNPRYQVTQFGKPVTLSCSQTLNHNVMYWYQQKSSQAPKLLFHYYDKDFNNEADTPDNFQSRRPNTSFCFLDIRSPGLGDTAMYLCATSRVRGQGHGYTFGSGTRLTVV.

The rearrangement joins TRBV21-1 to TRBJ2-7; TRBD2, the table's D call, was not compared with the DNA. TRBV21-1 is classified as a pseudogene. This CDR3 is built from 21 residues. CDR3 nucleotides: TGTGCCAGCAGCAAAAGCATTGTGTGCGGACTAGCGGGGCCGAGCTCCTACGAGCAGTACTTC. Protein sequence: CASSKSIVCGLAGPSSYEQYF.

CDR3 residues: CASSPGGGYTF. The CDR3 region has the DNA TGTGCCAGCAGCCCAGGGGGGGGCTACACCTTC. The gene calls are TRBV5-4 and TRBJ1-2, with 7 nucleotides matching TRBD1. Per germline, CDR1 SGHNT and CDR2 YYREEE (reference sequence). V trimming: 4 bases; J trimming: 8 bases; junction bases outside the gene matches: 2. The CDR3 runs 11 residues. The variable domain in full, completed from reference TRBV5-4 and TRBJ1-2, reads ETGVTQSPTHLIKTRGQQVTLRCSSQSGHNTVSWYQQALGQGPQFIFQYYREEENGRGNFPPRFSGLQFPNYSSELNVNALELDDSALYLCASSPGGGYTFGSGTRLTVV.